A single TCR beta chain is shown here with its context. The antigen is unknown. The CDR3 has 16 residues. CDR1 and CDR2 from the germline V gene are LGHNT and FRNRAP. V lost 0 bases, J lost 0 bases, and 0 bases stayed unmatched. This sample was included in a study of shared clonotypes between healthy human individuals. In the study overall: Each donor's CD4 naive and CD4 memory cells filled three plates apiece, CD8 naive two, and CD8 memory one. Study findings and constraints: Across subsets, estimated richness was generally greater for naive than for memory populations.

Healthy HIV-negative adults without recent acute infections or vaccinations served as donors. The CD8 memory sample joined CD45RO+ cells and CCR7-negative CD45RA+ cells. Using immunoSEQ multiplex PCR, the repertoire was profiled, and TCRdb retains in-frame clones only, with some absent. The sample includes approximately 400,000 clones, roughly 96% of them seen just once. The chain uses TRBV12-5 and TRBJ2-2; 8 bases line up with TRBD1. The TCR sequence derives from a man between 25 and 39 years old in good health. Input material: memory CD8+ T cells sorted from blood. Subset in this sample: CD45RO+ cells pooled with CCR7-negative TemRA cells. CDR3 residues: CASGLVQGANTGELFF. The CDR3 bases are TGTGCTAGTGGTTTGGTACAGGGGGCGAACACCGGGGAGCTGTTTTTT.